These T cell receptor beta chains were read from a single sample in a study of T cells expressing NK-cell markers. TCRdb re-called the 5' RACE reads; one entry per CDR3 protein, DNA not given. The listing records 300,000 to 450,000 distinct CDR3 sequences. Sequenced input: blood T cells: a sorted CD56 or NKG2C T cell subset, CD4+ or CD8+ T cells, or bulk PBMC T cells (not recorded which). The receptor source for this set is a man between 18 and 69 years old in good health. CDR3s include the opening cysteine and the closing phenylalanine or tryptophan.

>TRBV11-1|TRBJ2-6
CASSPGTSGASGANVLTF
>TRBV6-1|TRBJ2-5
CASTSQFDETQYF
>TRBV5-1|TRBJ2-1
CASKLSSYNEQFF
>TRBV29-1|TRBJ1-1
CSVVDRGLNTEAFF
>TRBV7-2|TRBJ2-3
CASSLGTSGGDTDTQYF
>TRBV29-1|TRBJ1-5
CRIPGQGNNQPQHF
>TRBV6-1|TRBJ2-3
CASQRGHTDTQYF
>TRBV20-1|TRBJ1-2
CSAPEGYGYTF
>TRBV3-1|TRBJ2-5
CASSQEPRDTQYF
>TRBV20-1|TRBJ2-3
CSSGQGARSDTQYF
>TRBV12-3/TRBV12-4|TRBJ2-3
CASRRTGDYTQYF
>TRBV5-1|TRBJ1-6
CASSLDEGRANSPLHF
>TRBV30|TRBJ2-4
CAWSHRGLAKNIQYF
>TRBV20-1|TRBJ2-7
CSATNPARGLDEQYF
>TRBV6-5|TRBJ2-4
CASRAEGGPGVIQYF
>TRBV2|TRBJ1-1
CASKAQGTMNTEAFF
>TRBV10-3|TRBJ1-1
CAISGQGTRAFF
>TRBV6-1|TRBJ2-7
CASRGQGAGDYEQYF
>TRBV28|TRBJ1-2
CASSSHPGGTGNRLYGYTF
>TRBV5-1|TRBJ2-1
CASSPPGTGFNNEQFF
>TRBV7-9|TRBJ1-2
CATLPQARAYGYTF
>TRBV5-1|TRBJ2-1
CASSLKIASYNEQFF